A selection of T cell receptor beta chains follows, all from one sample in a study of T cells after yellow fever vaccination. TCRdb passed the 5' RACE reads through MiXCR, listing each CDR3 protein once. The table has some 110,000 distinct CDR3 sequences, around 7.4% seen once; the top ten hold roughly 2.5%. The source was CD4+ T cells sorted from PBMCs, collected roughly 10 days after the first yellow fever vaccination. These receptors originate from a man younger than 30 who received the YFV17D yellow fever vaccine. CDR3s include the opening cysteine and the closing phenylalanine or tryptophan. The D gene is left open where the match is weak. Not every row has a clone size; where given, it reads once, few, many or a size class.

cdr3_aa,cdr3_nt,j_call,d_call,clone_size,v_call
CASSLTQYNEKLFF,TGCGCCAGCAGCCTTACACAGTATAATGAAAAACTGTTTTTT,TRBJ1-4,-,many,TRBV5-1
CASSPGTSGGHEQFF,TGTGCCAGCTCACCCGGGACTAGCGGGGGCCATGAGCAGTTCTTC,TRBJ2-1,TRBD2,many,TRBV18
CASSLHGGTYNEQFF,TGTGCCAGCAGCTTACACGGGGGTACCTACAATGAGCAGTTCTTC,TRBJ2-1,-,few,TRBV7-9
CASGNPGTGGGEAFF,TGTGCCAGCGGCAATCCCGGGACAGGGGGGGGCGAAGCTTTCTTT,TRBJ1-1,TRBD1,many,TRBV25-1
CATSRRQGADTQYF,TGTGCCACCAGCCGGAGACAGGGCGCAGATACGCAGTATTTT,TRBJ2-3,TRBD1,many,TRBV15
CARGRDEAFF,TGTGCCAGAGGACGAGATGAAGCTTTCTTT,TRBJ1-1,-,few,TRBV2
CAISVGLFGNEQFF,TGTGCCATCAGTGTAGGACTATTCGGCAATGAGCAGTTCTTC,TRBJ2-1,-,many,TRBV10-3
CSAGPRQGRNTIYF,TGCAGTGCTGGACCCCGACAGGGGCGAAACACCATATATTTT,TRBJ1-3,TRBD1,many,TRBV20-1
CASSLRPTGELFF,TGTGCCAGCAGTTTAAGGCCTACCGGGGAGCTGTTTTTT,TRBJ2-2,-,many,TRBV12-3/TRBV12-4
CASSPRLGGETDTQYF,TGTGCCAGCAGCCCCCGGTTAGGCGGGGAAACAGATACGCAGTATTTT,TRBJ2-3,-,-,TRBV11-2
CASSSQTGPYGYTF,TGCGCCAGCAGCTCGCAAACAGGGCCCTATGGCTACACCTTC,TRBJ1-2,-,-,TRBV5-1
CASSIHREPYEQYF,TGTGCCAGCAGCATCCACAGGGAACCCTACGAGCAGTACTTC,TRBJ2-7,-,-,TRBV11-1
CASSTPGLAGGYNEQFF,TGCGCCAGCAGCACCCCAGGGCTAGCGGGGGGCTACAATGAGCAGTTCTTC,TRBJ2-1,TRBD2,many,TRBV5-1
CASRQVAMTEAFF,TGTGCCAGTAGGCAAGTCGCGATGACTGAAGCTTTCTTT,TRBJ1-1,-,many,TRBV19
CASRVGQMNTEAFF,TGTGCCAGCAGAGTGGGGCAGATGAACACTGAAGCTTTCTTT,TRBJ1-1,-,-,TRBV7-2
CASSLRSEANYGYTF,TGTGCCAGCAGTTTGCGGTCAGAGGCTAACTATGGCTACACCTTC,TRBJ1-2,-,many,TRBV12-3/TRBV12-4
CASSFGQGSYEQYF,TGTGCCAGCAGCTTCGGACAGGGGAGTTACGAGCAGTACTTC,TRBJ2-7,TRBD1,-,TRBV5-4
CAISSGQNNEQFF,TGTGCCATCAGTTCTGGACAGAACAATGAGCAGTTCTTC,TRBJ2-1,-,many,TRBV10-3
CAIRTRDRGSGNTIYF,TGTGCCATCAGAACCCGGGACAGGGGTTCTGGAAACACCATATATTTT,TRBJ1-3,TRBD1,many,TRBV10-3
CASSLRLGALSTDTQYF,TGTGCCAGCAGCTTGCGGCTTGGCGCCCTCAGCACAGATACGCAGTATTTT,TRBJ2-3,-,many,TRBV5-5
CASSLVQGVNTEAFF,TGTGCCAGCAGCCTTGTCCAGGGGGTGAACACTGAAGCTTTCTTT,TRBJ1-1,TRBD1,-,TRBV5-6
CASSPQTGLGNTEAFF,TGTGCCAGCTCACCACAAACAGGGCTGGGTAACACTGAAGCTTTCTTT,TRBJ1-1,-,many,TRBV18
CAIRGAGGFSGNTIYF,TGTGCCATCAGGGGGGCAGGGGGCTTTTCTGGAAACACCATATATTTT,TRBJ1-3,TRBD1,many,TRBV10-3
CASSPGVGTEAFF,TGTGCCAGCTCACCAGGGGTAGGGACTGAAGCTTTCTTT,TRBJ1-1,-,many,TRBV18
CSALEGDTEAFF,TGCAGTGCCCTTGAGGGGGACACTGAAGCTTTCTTT,TRBJ1-1,-,many,TRBV20-1
CASSGTGGGNQPQHF,TGTGCCAGCTCAGGGACAGGGGGAGGCAATCAGCCCCAGCATTTT,TRBJ1-5,TRBD1,many,TRBV18
CSASKNYGYTF,TGCAGTGCTTCCAAAAACTATGGCTACACCTTC,TRBJ1-2,-,many,TRBV20-1
CASKFRGQSGELFF,TGTGCCAGCAAGTTTCGGGGGCAGAGCGGGGAGCTGTTTTTT,TRBJ2-2,-,many,TRBV2
CATRDSGNIQYF,TGCGCCACTCGGGACAGTGGGAACATTCAGTACTTC,TRBJ2-4,TRBD1,many,TRBV5-1
CASSTRGTDNSPLHF,TGCGCCAGCAGTACCCGGGGTACCGATAATTCACCCCTCCACTTT,TRBJ1-6,-,few,TRBV5-1
CASSSMGVGNEQFF,TGCGCCAGCAGCTCAATGGGAGTGGGGAATGAGCAGTTCTTC,TRBJ2-1,-,many,TRBV5-1
CASSPLGRQGRDEQYF,TGTGCCAGCTCACCACTCGGGCGGCAGGGGCGGGACGAGCAGTACTTC,TRBJ2-7,-,many,TRBV18
CSVAIEGQGDTQYF,TGCAGCGTCGCAATAGAGGGGCAAGGAGATACGCAGTATTTT,TRBJ2-3,-,many,TRBV29-1
CASSAYRGSTEAFF,TGTGCCAGCAGTGCATACAGGGGAAGCACTGAAGCTTTCTTT,TRBJ1-1,TRBD1,many,TRBV12-3/TRBV12-4
CASSWRDSRFSGANVLTF,TGCGCCAGCAGCTGGCGGGACAGTAGATTCTCTGGGGCCAACGTCCTGACTTTC,TRBJ2-6,-,few,TRBV5-1
CSADIRGRQETQYF,TGCAGCGCCGATATCAGGGGAAGGCAAGAGACCCAGTACTTC,TRBJ2-5,-,many,TRBV20-1
CASNIRQGAFGYTF,TGTGCCAGCAATATCCGACAGGGGGCCTTTGGCTACACCTTC,TRBJ1-2,TRBD1,many,TRBV6-1
CASSPFMGSYNNEQFF,TGTGCCAGCAGCCCGTTCATGGGGTCCTATAACAATGAGCAGTTCTTC,TRBJ2-1,-,many,TRBV11-1
CASSLLDGNNSPLHF,TGTGCCAGCAGTTTACTGGACGGGAATAATTCACCCCTCCACTTT,TRBJ1-6,-,few,TRBV28
CASSLPTGRETQYF,TGCGCCAGCAGCTTGCCAACAGGGAGAGAGACCCAGTACTTC,TRBJ2-5,-,few,TRBV5-1
CASSSQGGPLHF,TGTGCCAGCAGCTCACAGGGGGGACCCCTCCACTTT,TRBJ1-6,TRBD1,-,TRBV7-3
CASSLGPGMNTEAFF,TGTGCCAGCAGCTTGGGTCCGGGCATGAACACTGAAGCTTTCTTT,TRBJ1-1,-,-,TRBV5-4
CASSININQPQHF,TGTGCCAGCAGCATCAACATCAATCAGCCCCAGCATTTT,TRBJ1-5,-,few,TRBV7-2
CASSLGLGGYGYTF,TGTGCCAGCAGCTTAGGACTAGGCGGTTACGGCTACACCTTC,TRBJ1-2,-,many,TRBV7-2
CASSSDRGRYEQYF,TGTGCCAGCAGCTCGGACAGGGGGAGGTACGAGCAGTACTTC,TRBJ2-7,TRBD1,few,TRBV7-2
CAISYSNPSGSYNEQFF,TGTGCCATCAGTTACTCGAATCCTAGCGGATCCTACAATGAGCAGTTCTTC,TRBJ2-1,TRBD2,-,TRBV6-2/TRBV6-3
CASSLGQSYGYTF,TGCGCCAGCAGCTTGGGGCAGAGCTATGGCTACACCTTC,TRBJ1-2,-,many,TRBV5-1
CASSNGQRTSGYTF,TGTGCCAGCAGCAACGGACAGCGGACTAGTGGCTACACCTTC,TRBJ1-2,-,many,TRBV7-2
CSAPQGGRTEAFF,TGCAGTGCCCCACAGGGGGGACGCACTGAAGCTTTCTTT,TRBJ1-1,TRBD1,many,TRBV20-1
CSARDRRGGGFTGELFF,TGCAGTGCTAGAGATCGGCGCGGAGGGGGCTTCACCGGGGAGCTGTTTTTT,TRBJ2-2,-,-,TRBV20-1
CASIGWGGNTIYF,TGTGCCAGCATTGGTTGGGGAGGAAACACCATATATTTT,TRBJ1-3,-,many,TRBV6-1
CASSTQAGVEAFF,TGTGCCAGCAGTACACAGGCGGGGGTGGAAGCTTTCTTT,TRBJ1-1,-,many,TRBV6-4